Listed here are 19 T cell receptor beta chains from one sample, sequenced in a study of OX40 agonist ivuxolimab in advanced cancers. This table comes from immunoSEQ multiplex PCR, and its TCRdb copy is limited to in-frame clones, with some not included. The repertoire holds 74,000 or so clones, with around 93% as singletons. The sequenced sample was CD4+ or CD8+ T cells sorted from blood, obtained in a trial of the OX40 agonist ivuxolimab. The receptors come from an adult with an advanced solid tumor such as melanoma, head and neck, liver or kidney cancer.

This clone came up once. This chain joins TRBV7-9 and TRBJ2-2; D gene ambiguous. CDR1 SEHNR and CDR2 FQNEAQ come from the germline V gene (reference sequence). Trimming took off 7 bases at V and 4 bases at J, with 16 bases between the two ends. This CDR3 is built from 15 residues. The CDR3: CASTPPRLVTGELFF. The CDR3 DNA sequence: TGTGCCAGCACCCCACCCCGGTTGGTCACCGGGGAGCTGTTTTTT.

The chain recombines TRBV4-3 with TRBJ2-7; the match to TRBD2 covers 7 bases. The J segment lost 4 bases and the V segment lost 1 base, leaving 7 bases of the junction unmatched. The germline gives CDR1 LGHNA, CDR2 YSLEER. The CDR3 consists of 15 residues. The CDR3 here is CASSQGVAGAYEQYF. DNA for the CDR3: TGCGCCAGCAGCCAAGGGGTGGCGGGAGCTTACGAGCAGTACTTC.

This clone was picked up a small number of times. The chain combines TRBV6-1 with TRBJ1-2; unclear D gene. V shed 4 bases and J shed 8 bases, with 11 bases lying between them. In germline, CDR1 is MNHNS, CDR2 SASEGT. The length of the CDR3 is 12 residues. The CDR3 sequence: CASSVRGHGYTF. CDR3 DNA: TGTGCCAGCAGTGTTCGTGGGCACGGCTACACCTTC.

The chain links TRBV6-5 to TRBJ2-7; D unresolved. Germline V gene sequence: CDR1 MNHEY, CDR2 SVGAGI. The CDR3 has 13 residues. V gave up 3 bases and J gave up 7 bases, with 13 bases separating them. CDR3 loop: CASSYIGSREQYF. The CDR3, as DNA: TGTGCCAGCAGTTATATCGGAAGTCGGGAGCAGTACTTC.

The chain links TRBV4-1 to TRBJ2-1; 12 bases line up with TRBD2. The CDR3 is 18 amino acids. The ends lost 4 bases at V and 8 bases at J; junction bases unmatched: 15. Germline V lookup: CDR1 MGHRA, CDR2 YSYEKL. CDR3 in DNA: TGCGCCAGCAGCCTCCGACTAGCGGGGGATCTTGTGAAGGATGAGCAGTTCTTC. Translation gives CASSLRLAGDLVKDEQFF.

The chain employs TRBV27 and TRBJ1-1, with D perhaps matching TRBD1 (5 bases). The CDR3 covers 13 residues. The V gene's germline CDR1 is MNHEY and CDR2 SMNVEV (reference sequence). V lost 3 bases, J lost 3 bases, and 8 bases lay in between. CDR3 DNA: TGTGCCAGCAGTTTCACAGGAGACACTGAAGCTTTCTTT. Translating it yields CASSFTGDTEAFF.

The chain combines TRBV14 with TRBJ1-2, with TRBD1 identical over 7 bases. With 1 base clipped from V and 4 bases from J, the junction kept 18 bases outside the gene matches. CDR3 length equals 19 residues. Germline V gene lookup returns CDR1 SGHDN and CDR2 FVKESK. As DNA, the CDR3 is TGTGCCAGCAGCCAAGGTGGTTTGAGACAGGGATTTTTCTTCTATGGCTACACCTTC. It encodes CASSQGGLRQGFFFYGYTF.

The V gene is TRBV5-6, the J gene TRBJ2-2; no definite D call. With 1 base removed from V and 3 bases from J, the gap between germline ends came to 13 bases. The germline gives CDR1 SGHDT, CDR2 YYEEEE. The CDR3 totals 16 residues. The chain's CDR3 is CASSLLQTTDTGELFF. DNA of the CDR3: TGTGCCAGCAGCTTGTTGCAAACCACCGACACCGGGGAGCTGTTTTTT.

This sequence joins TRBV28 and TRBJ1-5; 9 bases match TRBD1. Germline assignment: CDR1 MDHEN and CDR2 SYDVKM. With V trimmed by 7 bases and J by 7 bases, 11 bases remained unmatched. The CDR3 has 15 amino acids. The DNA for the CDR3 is TGTGCCAGCAAGTCCACAGGGGGCGCGGGACAGCCCCAGCATTTT. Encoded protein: CASKSTGGAGQPQHF. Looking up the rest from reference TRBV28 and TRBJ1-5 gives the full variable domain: DVKVTQSSRYLVKRTGEKVFLECVQDMDHENMFWYRQDPGLGLRLIYFSYDVKMKEKGDIPEGYSVSREKKERFSLILESASTNQTSMYLCASKSTGGAGQPQHFGDGTRLSIL.

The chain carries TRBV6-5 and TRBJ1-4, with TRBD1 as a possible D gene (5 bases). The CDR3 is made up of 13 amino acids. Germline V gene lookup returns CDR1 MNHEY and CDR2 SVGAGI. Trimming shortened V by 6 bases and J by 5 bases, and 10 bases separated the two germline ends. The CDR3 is CASRGVPNEKLFF. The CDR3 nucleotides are TGTGCCAGCAGGGGGGTACCAAATGAAAAACTGTTTTTT.

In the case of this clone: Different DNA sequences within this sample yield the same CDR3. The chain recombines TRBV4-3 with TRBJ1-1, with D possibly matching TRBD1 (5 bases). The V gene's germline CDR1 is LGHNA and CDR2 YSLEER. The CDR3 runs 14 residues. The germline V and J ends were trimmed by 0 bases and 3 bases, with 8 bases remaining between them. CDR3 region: CASSQDGGYTEAFF. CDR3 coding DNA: TGCGCCAGCAGCCAAGATGGGGGATACACTGAAGCTTTCTTT.

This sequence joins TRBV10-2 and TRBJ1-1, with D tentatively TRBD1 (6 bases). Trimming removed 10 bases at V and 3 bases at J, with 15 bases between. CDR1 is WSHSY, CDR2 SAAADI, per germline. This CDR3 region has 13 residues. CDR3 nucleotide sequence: TGCGCCACCTCCGGGGGGGCCCACACTGAAGCTTTCTTT. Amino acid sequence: CATSGGAHTEAFF.

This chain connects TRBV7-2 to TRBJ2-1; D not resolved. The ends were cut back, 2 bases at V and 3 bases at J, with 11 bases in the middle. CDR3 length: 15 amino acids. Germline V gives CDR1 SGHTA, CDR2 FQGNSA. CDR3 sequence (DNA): TGTGCCAGCAGCTTAAGGTTAGCCTACTACAATGAGCAGTTCTTC. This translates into CASSLRLAYYNEQFF.

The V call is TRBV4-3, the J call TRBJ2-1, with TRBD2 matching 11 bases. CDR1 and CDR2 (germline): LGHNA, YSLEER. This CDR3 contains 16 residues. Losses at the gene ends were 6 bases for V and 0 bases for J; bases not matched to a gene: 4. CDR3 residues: CASSRTSGGSYNEQFF. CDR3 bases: TGCGCCAGCAGTCGCACTAGCGGGGGCTCCTACAATGAGCAGTTCTTC.

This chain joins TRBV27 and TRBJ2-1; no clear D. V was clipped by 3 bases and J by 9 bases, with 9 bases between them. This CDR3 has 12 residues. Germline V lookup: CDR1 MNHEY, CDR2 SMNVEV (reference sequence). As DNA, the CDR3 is TGTGCCAGCAGTTTTTACTCGGGTGAGCAGTTCTTC. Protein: CASSFYSGEQFF.

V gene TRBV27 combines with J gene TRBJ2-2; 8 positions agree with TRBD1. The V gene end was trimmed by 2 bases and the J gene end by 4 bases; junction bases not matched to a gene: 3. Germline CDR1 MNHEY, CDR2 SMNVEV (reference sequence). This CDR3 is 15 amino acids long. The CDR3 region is CASSLQGAFTGELFF. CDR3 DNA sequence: TGTGCCAGCAGTTTACAGGGGGCGTTCACCGGGGAGCTGTTTTTT.

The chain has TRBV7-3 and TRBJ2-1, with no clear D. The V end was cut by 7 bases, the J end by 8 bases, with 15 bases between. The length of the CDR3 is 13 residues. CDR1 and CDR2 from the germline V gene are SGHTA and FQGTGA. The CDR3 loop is CASTSGRGDEQFF. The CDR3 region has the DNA TGTGCCAGCACCTCCGGACGAGGCGATGAGCAGTTCTTC.

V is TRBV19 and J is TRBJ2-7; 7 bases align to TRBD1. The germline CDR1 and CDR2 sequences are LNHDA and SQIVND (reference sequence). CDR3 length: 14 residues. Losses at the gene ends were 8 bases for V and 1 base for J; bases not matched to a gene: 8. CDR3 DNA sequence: TGTGCCAGTGGATCGGGACAGCGTTCCTACGAGCAGTACTTC. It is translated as CASGSGQRSYEQYF.

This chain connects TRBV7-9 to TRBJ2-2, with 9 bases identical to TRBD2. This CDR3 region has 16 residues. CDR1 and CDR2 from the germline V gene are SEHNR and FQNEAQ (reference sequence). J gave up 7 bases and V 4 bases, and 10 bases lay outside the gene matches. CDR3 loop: CASSWPSGGPGGELFF. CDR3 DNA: TGTGCCAGCAGCTGGCCCAGCGGGGGGCCCGGCGGGGAGCTGTTTTTT.